Listed below are T cell receptor beta chains from one sample, sequenced in a study of cytomegalovirus exposure and HLA in healthy donors. Sequencing used immunoSEQ multiplex PCR; TCRdb keeps in-frame clones, though not all of them. The sample holds 50,000 or so clones, around 80% seen once. Sequencing used PBMCs. The source of these receptors is a boy aged 5-17 years in good health and CMV-seropositive. CDR3s include the opening cysteine and the closing phenylalanine or tryptophan. The D gene is left open where the match is weak. For some rows the clone size is stated as once, few or many, or as a class when expanded; others skip it.

>TRBV4-2|TRBJ2-4|-|few
CASSPLDSGIQYF
TGTGCCAGCAGCCCTCTAGACAGTGGCATTCAGTACTTC
>TRBV20-1|TRBJ1-1|-|few
CSARQTVEAFF
TGCAGTGCTCGACAGACCGTCGAGGCTTTCTTT
>TRBV5-4|TRBJ2-2|TRBD2|-
CASSLEPLAGGVRTGELFF
TGTGCCAGCAGCTTGGAGCCACTAGCGGGGGGTGTTCGCACCGGGGAGCTGTTTTTT
>TRBV29-1|TRBJ2-5|TRBD1|-
CSVDPGTGMREETQYF
TGCAGCGTTGACCCCGGGACAGGGATGAGGGAAGAGACCCAGTACTTC
>TRBV5-1|TRBJ2-5|-|-
CASSLGREETQYF
TGCGCCAGCAGCTTGGGGCGGGAAGAGACCCAGTACTTC
>TRBV7-9|TRBJ2-7|TRBD2|-
CASRASGGKSYEQYF
TGTGCCAGCAGGGCAAGCGGGGGGAAGTCCTACGAGCAGTACTTC
>TRBV4-1|TRBJ2-3|TRBD2|-
CASSQDPLPLAGGPLDTQYF
TGCGCCAGCAGCCAAGACCCTCTCCCCCTAGCGGGGGGTCCTCTCGATACGCAGTATTTT
>TRBV2|TRBJ2-6|-|-
CASKEPSGANVLTF
TGTGCCAGCAAAGAGCCCTCTGGGGCCAACGTCCTGACTTTC
>TRBV5-1|TRBJ2-5|TRBD2|-
CASSPGTTGETQYF
TGCGCCAGCAGCCCCGGGACTACGGGGGAGACCCAGTACTTC
>TRBV29-1|TRBJ2-7|TRBD1|-
CSTKTGSPYEQYF
TGCAGTACTAAGACAGGGAGCCCGTACGAGCAGTACTTC
>TRBV6-1|TRBJ2-3|-|-
CATTTLSSTDTQYF
TGTGCCACCACGACTCTCTCTAGCACAGATACGCAGTATTTT
>TRBV29-1|TRBJ2-6|-|-
CSVVEAGANVLTF
TGCAGCGTCGTAGAGGCAGGGGCCAACGTCCTGACTTTC
>TRBV6-5|TRBJ1-6|-|-
CASRAGGSPLHF
TGTGCCAGCAGGGCAGGAGGGTCACCCCTCCACTTT
>TRBV7-9|TRBJ2-4|-|once
CASSLPRQPNIQYF
TGTGCCAGCAGCCTTCCTCGACAGCCTAACATTCAGTACTTC
>TRBV10-2|TRBJ2-3|-|-
CASSGAVGTTDTQYF
TGCGCCAGCAGTGGAGCCGTTGGGACAACAGATACGCAGTATTTT
>TRBV4-1|TRBJ2-1|-|-
CASTPMGGEYNEQFF
TGCGCCAGCACCCCTATGGGGGGAGAGTACAATGAGCAGTTCTTC
>TRBV5-6|TRBJ2-3|-|-
CASSFTSSNRGGTDTQYF
TGTGCCAGCAGCTTCACCTCAAGTAACCGGGGTGGCACAGATACGCAGTATTTT
>TRBV11-2|TRBJ2-5|-|-
CASSKTYVRDRQETQYF
TGTGCCAGCAGCAAAACTTATGTCCGTGACAGACAAGAGACCCAGTACTTC
>TRBV4-1|TRBJ1-3|TRBD1|-
CASSQDRGTNTIYF
TGCGCCAGCAGCCAGGACAGGGGAACAAACACCATATATTTT
>TRBV18|TRBJ1-2|TRBD1|-
CASSPDREGGYTF
TGTGCCAGCTCACCGGACAGGGAAGGTGGCTACACCTTC
>TRBV21-1|TRBJ2-1|-|-
CASSKTSGGALGNEQFF
TGTGCCAGCAGCAAGACTAGCGGGGGGGCTCTTGGCAATGAGCAGTTCTTC
>TRBV7-8|TRBJ2-2|-|-
CASSLDRNTGELFF
TGTGCCAGCAGCTTAGACAGGAACACCGGGGAGCTGTTTTTT
>TRBV10-1|TRBJ2-3|TRBD2|-
CASSDQTSGTDTQYF
TGCGCCAGCAGTGATCAAACTAGCGGCACAGATACGCAGTATTTT
>TRBV5-1|TRBJ2-1|TRBD2|-
CASSLGSGGLNEQFF
TGCGCCAGCAGCTTGGGAAGCGGGGGCCTCAATGAGCAGTTCTTC
>TRBV11-2|TRBJ2-3|TRBD2|-
CASSLDRAGVSDTQYF
TGTGCCAGCAGCTTAGACCGCGCGGGGGTCTCCGATACGCAGTATTTT
>TRBV5-5|TRBJ1-1|TRBD1|-
CASSWDRDRGQDTEAFF
TGTGCCAGCAGCTGGGACCGGGACAGGGGTCAGGACACTGAAGCTTTCTTT
>TRBV9|TRBJ2-2|TRBD1|-
CASSVTIGTGGGGELFF
TGTGCCAGCAGCGTAACAATTGGGACAGGGGGAGGCGGGGAGCTGTTTTTT
>TRBV2|TRBJ1-4|TRBD1|once
CASRDRGLREKLFF
TGTGCCAGCAGAGACAGGGGGCTTAGGGAAAAACTGTTTTTT
>TRBV7-2|TRBJ2-1|TRBD2|-
CASSPSGTSGDEQFF
TGTGCCAGCAGCCCGTCCGGGACTAGCGGGGATGAGCAGTTCTTC
>TRBV2|TRBJ1-2|TRBD1|-
CAGNEGRGDYGYTF
TGTGCCGGAAACGAGGGCAGGGGGGACTATGGCTACACCTTC
>TRBV5-1|TRBJ2-7|TRBD2|-
CASSDNAGTSSEQYF
TGCGCCAGCAGCGACAACGCCGGGACTAGTAGCGAGCAGTACTTC
>TRBV18|TRBJ2-7|-|few
CASSEGVSSYEQYF
TGTGCCAGCTCAGAGGGGGTGTCCTCCTACGAGCAGTACTTC
>TRBV7-2|TRBJ2-7|-|-
CASSNSPTSYEQYF
TGTGCCAGCAGTAATAGCCCTACTTCCTACGAGCAGTACTTC
>TRBV9|TRBJ2-6|-|-
CASSVAGANVLTF
TGTGCCAGCAGCGTCGCTGGGGCCAACGTCCTGACTTTC
>TRBV7-2|TRBJ1-5|TRBD1|-
CASSSSGTGYQPQHF
TGTGCCAGCAGCTCCTCCGGGACAGGGTATCAGCCCCAGCATTTT
>TRBV7-2|TRBJ1-1|-|-
CASSRGTPGISEAFF
TGTGCCAGCAGCCGCGGGACCCCAGGTATATCTGAAGCTTTCTTT
>TRBV11-2|TRBJ1-1|-|-
CASSLAAGPWGGEAFF
TGTGCCAGCAGCTTAGCTGCCGGGCCTTGGGGAGGGGAAGCTTTCTTT
>TRBV4-1|TRBJ2-3|-|-
CASSRRRGTSTDTQYF
TGCGCCAGCAGCCGAAGGAGGGGAACTAGCACAGATACGCAGTATTTT
>TRBV7-9|TRBJ2-7|-|-
CSSSLNGGKYEQYF
TGTTCCAGCAGCTTGAATGGGGGGAAATACGAGCAGTACTTC
>TRBV11-2|TRBJ2-1|-|-
CASSLVRDEQFF
TGTGCCAGCAGCCTAGTCCGCGATGAGCAGTTCTTC
>TRBV5-6|TRBJ1-1|-|once
CASAPPGEGTGEAFF
TGTGCCAGCGCCCCACCAGGGGAGGGCACGGGTGAAGCTTTCTTT
>TRBV2|TRBJ1-2|-|few
CASSQGNGYTF
TGTGCCAGCTCCCAGGGGAACGGCTACACCTTC
>TRBV29-1|TRBJ2-1|-|-
CSVRQSSYNEQFF
TGCAGCGTTAGACAGAGCTCCTACAATGAGCAGTTCTTC
>TRBV7-9|TRBJ2-2|-|few
CASSYAQGNTGELFF
TGTGCCAGCAGCTATGCACAGGGTAACACCGGGGAGCTGTTTTTT
>TRBV10-1|TRBJ2-3|-|-
CASSVRPGDTDTQYF
TGCGCCAGCAGTGTGAGGCCAGGGGACACAGATACGCAGTATTTT
>TRBV10-3|TRBJ1-5|-|-
CASREGEGMQPQHF
TGTGCTTCCCGGGAGGGGGAAGGAATGCAGCCCCAGCATTTT
>TRBV2|TRBJ2-3|TRBD1|-
CASSVGTGGVDTQYF
TGTGCCAGCAGTGTCGGGACAGGGGGAGTAGATACGCAGTATTTT
>TRBV6-6|TRBJ1-6|-|-
CASSYRGGRAYSPLHF
TGTGCCAGCAGTTACCGCGGGGGACGCGCATATTCACCCCTCCACTTT
>TRBV7-2|TRBJ2-5|-|-
CASSPPPRGWETQYF
TGTGCCAGCAGCCCACCCCCCAGGGGCTGGGAGACCCAGTACTTC
>TRBV6-5|TRBJ2-7|TRBD2|-
CASSYFSGVSYEQYF
TGTGCCAGCAGTTACTTTAGCGGGGTCTCCTACGAGCAGTACTTC
>TRBV14|TRBJ1-6|TRBD1|once
CASSQERPGTGLGYNSPLHF
TGTGCCAGCAGCCAAGAACGTCCCGGGACAGGGTTGGGATATAATTCACCCCTCCACTTT
>TRBV19|TRBJ2-5|TRBD2|-
CASSASPGGSKETQYF
TGTGCCAGTAGTGCTTCTCCCGGGGGGTCTAAAGAGACCCAGTACTTC
>TRBV9|TRBJ1-2|TRBD1|-
CASSVVGQGHYGYTF
TGTGCCAGCAGCGTAGTAGGACAGGGACACTATGGCTACACCTTC
>TRBV5-4|TRBJ1-3|-|-
CASAQSGGNGNTIYF
TGTGCCAGCGCGCAATCGGGGGGGAATGGAAACACCATATATTTT
>TRBV19|TRBJ1-6|TRBD1|-
CASSPDRGPGSPLHF
TGTGCCAGTAGTCCCGACAGGGGGCCGGGTTCACCCCTCCACTTT
>TRBV5-1|TRBJ2-1|TRBD2|-
CASSLRLAGELSYNEQFF
TGCGCCAGCAGCTTGAGACTAGCGGGGGAGCTCTCCTACAATGAGCAGTTCTTC
>TRBV29-1|TRBJ1-2|TRBD1|-
CSTRAGGRYGYTF
TGCAGTACGAGGGCAGGGGGTCGGTATGGCTACACCTTC
>TRBV5-1|TRBJ2-7|-|-
CASSLSWSYEQYF
TGCGCCAGCAGCTTATCCTGGAGCTACGAGCAGTACTTC
>TRBV29-1|TRBJ2-3|-|few
CSDRYRDTQYF
TGCAGCGACAGATACAGAGATACGCAGTATTTT
>TRBV9|TRBJ2-3|-|-
CASNEGGAADTQYF
TGTGCCAGCAACGAGGGCGGTGCTGCAGATACGCAGTATTTT